This is a list of T cell receptor beta chains from one sample in a study of shared clonotypes between healthy human individuals. Some clones are missing from TCRdb's copy, which holds only in-frame ones; the method was immunoSEQ multiplex PCR. The repertoire includes around 1.5 million clones, around 98% of them detected once, and around 0.47% sits in the top ten. The sample was naive CD4+ T cells sorted from blood. The receptors were gathered from a man aged 30 to 39 in good health. Both conserved end residues are part of each CDR3. Each record gives: V gene, J gene, D gene, clone size, CDR3 length, CDR3 DNA, CDR3 protein. A D gene is named only where the DNA matches it firmly. A clone size is listed for some rows: how often the clone was seen (once, few, many), or a class if it is expanded.

>TRBV7-6|TRBJ2-6|NA|NA|15
TGTGCCAGCAGCTTTGGGTCATCAGGGGCCAACGTCCTGACTTTC
CASSFGSSGANVLTF
>TRBV28|TRBJ1-5|NA|NA|14
TGTGCCAGCAGTTTAGTCCAGGGATACGAGCCCCAGCATTTT
CASSLVQGYEPQHF
>TRBV9|TRBJ2-7|TRBD2|NA|15
TGTGCCAGCAGCGTTTCTAGCGGGGGATTCTACGAGCAGTACTTC
CASSVSSGGFYEQYF
>TRBV5-1|TRBJ1-1|NA|NA|12
TGCGCCAGCAGCGAGGGGAACACTGAAGCTTTCTTT
CASSEGNTEAFF
>TRBV5-4|TRBJ2-1|TRBD1|once|17
TGTGCCAGCAGGGACGGGGTCAGGGGGCATTTGAACAATGAGCAGTTCTTC
CASRDGVRGHLNNEQFF
>TRBV18|TRBJ2-7|TRBD2|NA|14
TGTGCCAGCTCAAAGACTAGCGAGTCCTACGAGCAGTACTTC
CASSKTSESYEQYF
>TRBV11-3|TRBJ2-1|TRBD2|NA|18
TGTGCCAGCAGGACAAGGTGGGCGGGAGCAGTTCCCTACAATGAGCAGTTCTTC
CASRTRWAGAVPYNEQFF
>TRBV6-1|TRBJ2-7|NA|NA|11
TGTGCCAGCAGTGAGAGGTGGCGGATTAACTTC
CASSERWRINF
>TRBV5-1|TRBJ2-5|NA|NA|14
TGCGCCAGCAGCTTGGCTCCTGGAATGGAGACCCAGTACTTC
CASSLAPGMETQYF
>TRBV6-1|TRBJ2-7|NA|NA|14
TGTGCCAGCACTAGAGGGCTTCCAGACTACGAGCAGTACTTC
CASTRGLPDYEQYF
>TRBV7-3|TRBJ2-3|NA|NA|16
TGTGCCAGCAGCGCCTGGACCTTACTAAGCACAGATACGCAGTATTTT
CASSAWTLLSTDTQYF
>TRBV28|TRBJ2-7|TRBD1|NA|12
TGTGCCAGCAGTACCCGACAGGGGGCAAGGCACTTC
CASSTRQGARHF
>TRBV4-2|TRBJ1-4|NA|NA|15
TGTGCCAGCAGCCAAGATGGGACTCCAGGTGAAAAACTGTTTTTT
CASSQDGTPGEKLFF
>TRBV23-1|TRBJ2-7|NA|once|14
TGCGCCAGCAGTCAATCCGTCAGACCCTACGAGCAGTACTTC
CASSQSVRPYEQYF
>TRBV28|TRBJ1-2|NA|NA|15
TGTGCCAGCAGTTTAGTACAGGGCCACAACTATGGCTACACCTTC
CASSLVQGHNYGYTF
>TRBV20-1|TRBJ2-5|NA|NA|11
TGCAGTGCACTGAGAATCTCAACCCAGTACTTC
CSALRISTQYF
>TRBV7-2|TRBJ2-7|NA|once|18
TGTGCCAGCAGCTTAGAGTCCCGGCAGGGGTCCCCTCCCTACGAGCAGTACTTC
CASSLESRQGSPPYEQYF
>TRBV6-5|TRBJ2-7|NA|NA|15
TGTGCCAGCAGATCCCAGGACGGAGCCTCCTACGAGCAGTACTTC
CASRSQDGASYEQYF
>TRBV27|TRBJ2-6|TRBD2|once|19
TGTGCCAGCAGTCCCTCCCGACTAGCGCCAACCTCTGGGGCCAACGTCCTGACTTTC
CASSPSRLAPTSGANVLTF
>TRBV7-2|TRBJ2-3|NA|NA|16
TGTGCCAGCAGCTCTTTGGTGAGGAGCGGGTTTGGTACGCAGTATTTT
CASSSLVRSGFGTQYF
>TRBV7-9|TRBJ1-4|NA|NA|14
TGTGCCAGCAGCTCTTTAGCCGCTAATGAAAAACTGTTTTTT
CASSSLAANEKLFF
>TRBV5-1|TRBJ2-7|TRBD1|NA|14
TGCGCCAGCAGCTTGGCCCAGGGGGCAAAAGTTCAGTACTTC
CASSLAQGAKVQYF
>TRBV14|TRBJ2-7|TRBD2|NA|17
TGTGCCAGCAGCCAAGATCAGGCGCGGACTAGCTCCTACGAGCAGTACTTC
CASSQDQARTSSYEQYF
>TRBV11-1|TRBJ1-4|NA|NA|15
TGTGCCAGCAGCGCGACAGTCGCAACTAATGAAAAACTGTTTTTT
CASSATVATNEKLFF
>TRBV28|TRBJ2-3|NA|NA|17
TGTGCCAGCAGTTCGAGGAGGGGGCGACCAGACACAGATACGCAGTATTTT
CASSSRRGRPDTDTQYF
>TRBV12-5|TRBJ2-1|NA|NA|14
TGTGCTAGTGGTTTGAGCCTCAGCTACAATGAGCAGTTCTTC
CASGLSLSYNEQFF
>TRBV5-1|TRBJ1-3|NA|NA|17
TGCGCCAGCAGCTTGGACGGCAGGGTCGACCCTGGAAACACCATATATTTT
CASSLDGRVDPGNTIYF
>TRBV9|TRBJ2-5|TRBD2|NA|16
TGTGCCAGCAGCCTGGGACTAGCGGGAGTGGTAGAGACCCAGTACTTC
CASSLGLAGVVETQYF
>TRBV19|TRBJ2-2|NA|NA|15
TGTGCCAGTAGCCCCCGGGCCACGAACACCGGGGAGCTGTTTTTT
CASSPRATNTGELFF
>TRBV6-5|TRBJ2-1|TRBD2|once|15
TGTGCCAGCAGCCCGACTAGCGGGACCCGCGTGGAGCAGTTCTTC
CASSPTSGTRVEQFF
>TRBV7-8|TRBJ1-5|NA|NA|15
TGTGCCAGCAGCTCAATACAGGGAGCAAATCAGCCCCAGCATTTT
CASSSIQGANQPQHF
>TRBV10-2|TRBJ2-7|TRBD2|NA|14
TGCGCCAGCAGTGAATGGACTAGCGGGAGGGAGCAGTACTTC
CASSEWTSGREQYF
>TRBV5-1|TRBJ2-7|TRBD2|NA|16
TGCGCCAGCAGCCCCGGGGGGCTAGCGGGAGGATACGAGCAGTACTTC
CASSPGGLAGGYEQYF
>TRBV18|TRBJ2-2|NA|NA|15
TGTGCCAGCTCACCAAGCGGGTCCCTCACCGGGGAGCTGTTTTTT
CASSPSGSLTGELFF
>TRBV25-1|TRBJ2-3|NA|NA|16
TGTGCCAGCAGTCGAAACCCCCCCGAGGGCACAGATACGCAGTATTTT
CASSRNPPEGTDTQYF
>TRBV10-1|TRBJ1-3|NA|NA|15
TGCGCCAGCAGTGAGCTCCGGGACTCTGGAAACACCATATATTTT
CASSELRDSGNTIYF
>TRBV14|TRBJ1-2|TRBD1|NA|15
TGTGCCAGCAGCCAAGGTGCCGGGACAGCCTATGGCTACACCTTC
CASSQGAGTAYGYTF